These 29 T cell receptor beta chains came from one sample sequenced in a study of cytomegalovirus exposure and HLA in healthy donors. The PCR used 60 Vbeta and 13 Jbeta primers. Measured with immunoSEQ multiplex PCR; TCRdb has only the in-frame clones, and not every one. In the table there are roughly 110,000 clones, under 70% of which are singletons. The specimen sequenced was PBMCs. These receptors all stem from a man under 40 in good health and CMV-seropositive.

This clone was found once. The V call is TRBV19, the J call TRBJ1-2; possible D gene TRBD1, 5 bases. The germline V gene has CDR1 LNHDA and CDR2 SQIVND (reference sequence). V lost 9 bases to trimming and J lost 5 bases, with 19 bases between them. This CDR3 contains 14 residues. CDR3: CASLDRSKPYGYTF. CDR3 DNA: TGTGCCAGCCTCGACAGATCCAAACCTTATGGCTACACCTTC.

This chain uses TRBV29-1 with TRBJ1-1; weak D call: TRBD1 (5 bases). The germline V gene encodes CDR1 SQVTM and CDR2 ANQGSEA. The CDR3 loop spans 14 amino acids. V lost 4 bases and J lost 0, with 12 bases in between. The CDR3 DNA reads TGCAGCGTTGCTGGGGCAGCTTTGAACACTGAAGCTTTCTTT. Translated, it gives CSVAGAALNTEAFF. Complete variable domain (other parts from reference TRBV29-1 and TRBJ1-1): SAVISQKPSRDICQRGTSLTIQCQVDSQVTMMFWYRQQPGQSLTLIATANQGSEATYESGFVIDKFPISRPNLTFSTLTVSNMSPEDSSIYLCSVAGAALNTEAFFGQGTRLTVV.

CDR3 nucleotides: TGTGCCAGCAGTGTGATCGGACTAGCTAATGAGCAGTTCTTC. Translating it yields CASSVIGLANEQFF. This chain joins TRBV6-1 and TRBJ2-1, with 8 bases aligning to TRBD2. CDR1 and CDR2 (germline): MNHNS, SASEGT. The V segment lost 4 bases and the J segment 7 bases; nucleotides outside the gene matches: 6. CDR3 size: 14 residues.

The V and J genes are TRBV5-1 and TRBJ1-3, with TRBD1 matching over 8 bases. The length of the CDR3 is 15 residues. Germline V lookup: CDR1 SGHRS, CDR2 YFSETQ. V was clipped by 6 bases and J by 0 bases; unmatched bases: 5. The DNA for the CDR3 is TGCGCCAGCACGACAGGGGCGAGCTCTGGAAACACCATATATTTT. Protein product: CASTTGASSGNTIYF.

The CDR3 coding sequence is TGTGCCAGCAGCTTTAAGGAGAGGGAGAAGGGCTACGAGCAGTACGTC. Its protein is CASSFKEREKGYEQYV. This chain connects TRBV5-4 to TRBJ2-7; D perhaps matches TRBD2 (5 bases). The germline V gene encodes CDR1 SGHNT and CDR2 YYREEE (reference sequence). The CDR3 extends over 16 amino acids. Trimming cost V 2 bases and J 3 bases, with 18 bases left between them.

The chain carries TRBV4-1 and TRBJ1-2; TRBD1 matches at 12 bases. There are 15 residues in the CDR3. Germline CDR1 MGHRA, CDR2 YSYEKL. Losses at the gene ends were 1 base for V and 6 bases for J; bases not matched to a gene: 3. CDR3 nucleotides: TGCGCCAGCAGCCAAGTCGGGACAGGGGGCAATGGCTACACCTTC. Translation gives CASSQVGTGGNGYTF.

The rearrangement uses TRBV9 and TRBJ2-3; a possible D gene is TRBD1 (6 bases). Trimming took off 4 bases at V and 1 base at J, with 13 bases between the two ends. The CDR3 runs to 15 residues. Germline assignment: CDR1 SGDLS and CDR2 YYNGEE. Here the CDR3 reads CASSPWDTRTDTQYF. In DNA form, the CDR3 reads TGTGCCAGCAGCCCTTGGGACACCCGCACAGATACGCAGTATTTT.

This clone was observed a handful of times. The rearrangement joins TRBV7-2 to TRBJ1-5, with D perhaps TRBD1 (6 bases). Trimming left V 1 base short and J 5 bases short, with 12 bases between. Germline assignment: CDR1 SGHTA and CDR2 FQGNSA. CDR3 size: 15 residues. CDR3 sequence reads: CASSLVSRGDQPQHF. The CDR3, as DNA: TGTGCCAGCAGCTTAGTTTCCAGGGGTGATCAGCCCCAGCATTTT.

The J gene is TRBJ1-1, the V gene TRBV19; D is unclear. Germline lookup yields CDR1 LNHDA and CDR2 SQIVND (reference sequence). Trimming removed 5 bases from V and 1 base from J, with 8 bases in between. CDR3 length: 13 amino acids. CDR3 coding DNA: TGTGCCAGTAGTTTAAGGAGGAACACTGAAGCTTTCTTT. Protein product: CASSLRRNTEAFF. The full variable domain, completed using reference TRBV19 and TRBJ1-1, is DGGITQSPKYLFRKEGQNVTLSCEQNLNHDAMYWYRQDPGQGLRLIYYSQIVNDFQKGDIAEGYSVSREKKESFPLTVTSAQKNPTAFYLCASSLRRNTEAFFGQGTRLTVV.

The chain couples TRBV7-6 to TRBJ2-5; tentative D call: TRBD2 (5 bases). The V end lost 5 bases, the J end lost 1 base, and 5 bases lay between the germline ends. The germline V gene encodes CDR1 SGHVS and CDR2 FNYEAQ. The CDR3 is made up of 12 amino acids. The CDR3 is CASSGLQETQYF. The CDR3 DNA follows: TGTGCCAGCAGCGGACTCCAAGAGACCCAGTACTTC. Variable domain in full (rest from reference TRBV7-6 and TRBJ2-5): GAGVSQSPRYKVTKRGQDVALRCDPISGHVSLYWYRQALGQGPEFLTYFNYEAQQDKSGLPNDRFSAERPEGSISTLTIQRTEQRDSAMYRCASSGLQETQYFGPGTRLLVL.

The sample holds a few counts of this clone. The CDR3 DNA sequence: TGTGCCAGCAGCTTAAGCGGGAGTAACGGGGAGCTGTTTTTT. Translating it yields CASSLSGSNGELFF. This chain links TRBV7-2 with TRBJ2-2, with 8 bases aligning to TRBD2. The V gene's germline CDR1 is SGHTA and CDR2 FQGNSA. V gave up 2 bases and J gave up 7 bases; unmatched junction bases: 3. The CDR3 has 14 residues.

This clone was seen a handful of times. The rearrangement links TRBV30 to TRBJ1-5, with D possibly TRBD1 on 5 matching bases. V lost 0 bases and J lost 2, with 8 bases in between. This CDR3 region has 14 residues. Germline lookup yields CDR1 GTSNPN and CDR2 SVGIG (reference sequence). The CDR3 is CAWSVLTGNQPQHF. In DNA form, the CDR3 reads TGTGCCTGGAGTGTACTGACAGGCAATCAGCCCCAGCATTTT.

The rearrangement joins TRBV11-2 to TRBJ1-1; D is unclear. Germline lookup yields CDR1 SGHAT and CDR2 FQNNGV. Trimming took off 6 bases at V and 2 bases at J, with 10 bases between the two ends. The CDR3 loop spans 13 amino acids. Here the CDR3 reads CASSITFNTEAFF. The CDR3 DNA reads TGTGCCAGCAGTATCACATTCAACACTGAAGCTTTCTTT. The complete variable domain, with remaining parts taken from reference TRBV11-2 and TRBJ1-1, reads EAGVAQSPRYKIIEKRQSVAFWCNPISGHATLYWYQQILGQGPKLLIQFQNNGVVDDSQLPKDRFSAERLKGVDSTLKIQPAKLEDSAVYLCASSITFNTEAFFGQGTRLTVV.

The rearrangement joins TRBV11-3 to TRBJ2-2, with D possibly being TRBD1 (5 bases). Germline V gene data show CDR1 as SGHNT and CDR2 as YENEEA. Trimming left V 1 base short and J 8 bases short, with 8 bases between. This CDR3 contains 13 residues. The CDR3 loop is CASSLAWTGELFF. The CDR3 region has the DNA TGTGCCAGCAGCTTAGCCTGGACAGGGGAGCTGTTTTTT.

V and J are TRBV9 and TRBJ2-1, with TRBD2 matching 14 bases. V gave up 0 bases and J gave up 9 bases; unmatched junction bases: 5. Germline V gene lookup returns CDR1 SGDLS and CDR2 YYNGEE. The CDR3 contains 16 residues. CDR3 nucleotides: TGTGCCAGCAGCGTAGGATTTGGACTAGCGGGAGGTGAGCAGTTCTTC. Amino acid sequence: CASSVGFGLAGGEQFF.

The V gene is TRBV28, the J gene TRBJ2-7; 8 nucleotides match TRBD2. Germline lookup yields CDR1 MDHEN and CDR2 SYDVKM. The V gene end was trimmed by 5 bases and the J gene end by 0 bases; junction bases not matched to a gene: 12. The CDR3 is 17 amino acids. For the CDR3, the DNA is TGTGCCAGCAGTCTCCGGGGGGGCGGAACCCTCTCCTACGAGCAGTACTTC. It is translated as CASSLRGGGTLSYEQYF. Using reference TRBV28 and TRBJ2-7 for the parts outside the CDR3, the full variable domain is DVKVTQSSRYLVKRTGEKVFLECVQDMDHENMFWYRQDPGLGLRLIYFSYDVKMKEKGDIPEGYSVSREKKERFSLILESASTNQTSMYLCASSLRGGGTLSYEQYFGPGTRLTVT.

V gene TRBV11-3 combines with J gene TRBJ2-1, with 10 bases identical to TRBD2. The CDR3 extends over 18 amino acids. Germline loops: CDR1 SGHNT, CDR2 YENEEA. The trim removed 2 bases at V and 3 bases at J, leaving 10 bases unmatched. CDR3 in DNA: TGTGCCAGCAGCTTATTCTCTGGACTAGCGGACCTCTACAATGAGCAGTTCTTC. It translates to CASSLFSGLADLYNEQFF.

This clone has more than one count but fewer than ten. Written as DNA, the CDR3 is TGTGCCAGTAGCATGGACAGAATCTCTGGAAACACCATATATTTT. This codes for CASSMDRISGNTIYF. V gene TRBV19 combines with J gene TRBJ1-3; the D gene is possibly TRBD1 (6 bases). This CDR3 is built from 15 residues. Per germline, CDR1 LNHDA and CDR2 SQIVND (reference sequence). Between the trimmed V and J ends, which lost 6 bases and 0 bases, there was a span of 12 bases.

The chain carries TRBV6-1 and TRBJ1-1, with 7 bases matching TRBD1. CDR3 length: 14 residues. From germline, CDR1 is MNHNS and CDR2 SASEGT. V lost 6 bases and J lost 0; bases outside the gene matches: 4. CDR3 protein: CASRTDRMNTEAFF. The DNA of the CDR3 is TGTGCCAGCAGGACGGACAGGATGAACACTGAAGCTTTCTTT.

This clone is a singleton in its sample. In DNA form, the CDR3 reads TGTGCCTGGAGTACAGGGAGCTCCTATAATTCACCCCTCCACTTT. This sequence encodes CAWSTGSSYNSPLHF. The chain combines TRBV30 with TRBJ1-6, with D possibly being TRBD1 (6 bases). V shed 2 bases and J shed 0 bases, with 8 bases lying between them. Germline V gene sequence: CDR1 GTSNPN, CDR2 SVGIG (reference sequence). The CDR3 runs to 15 residues.

This chain connects TRBV9 to TRBJ2-1; 8 positions agree with TRBD1. The CDR3 is 15 amino acids. V gave up 4 bases and J gave up 5 bases; unmatched junction bases: 8. Germline loops: CDR1 SGDLS, CDR2 YYNGEE. This chain's CDR3 is CASSPRTGKDNEQFF. CDR3 coding DNA: TGTGCCAGCAGCCCCAGGACAGGGAAAGACAATGAGCAGTTCTTC. Supplemented by reference TRBV9 and TRBJ2-1, the full variable domain reads DSGVTQTPKHLITATGQRVTLRCSPRSGDLSVYWYQQSLDQGLQFLIQYYNGEERAKGNILERFSAQQFPDLHSELNLSSLELGDSALYFCASSPRTGKDNEQFFGPGTRLTVL.

The DNA for the CDR3 is TGTGCCAGCAGCTTAGGGGCGCAGGGGGGCTATGGCTACACCTTC. Encoded protein: CASSLGAQGGYGYTF. The gene calls are TRBV11-2 and TRBJ1-2, with 7 bases identical to TRBD1. The CDR3 loop spans 15 amino acids. Trimming took 1 base from V and 4 from J; bases not matched to a gene: 6. Germline loops: CDR1 SGHAT, CDR2 FQNNGV. The full variable domain, its missing parts supplied by reference TRBV11-2 and TRBJ1-2, is EAGVAQSPRYKIIEKRQSVAFWCNPISGHATLYWYQQILGQGPKLLIQFQNNGVVDDSQLPKDRFSAERLKGVDSTLKIQPAKLEDSAVYLCASSLGAQGGYGYTFGSGTRLTVV.

This clone was seen only once. The gene calls are TRBV29-1 and TRBJ1-2; D remains unclear. CDR3 length: 12 amino acids. Germline assignment: CDR1 SQVTM and CDR2 ANQGSEA. Trimming cost V 3 bases and J 4 bases, with 9 bases left between them. CDR3 nucleotide sequence: TGCAGCGTTGACTTGGCGGGCTATGGCTACACCTTC. It translates to CSVDLAGYGYTF.

CDR3 residues: CASSDGDNPTWQYF. CDR3 DNA sequence: TGTGCCAGCAGCGATGGGGACAATCCTACGTGGCAGTACTTC. V and J are TRBV9 and TRBJ2-7; TRBD1 might be the D (6 bases). This CDR3 is 14 amino acids long. V lost 3 bases, J lost 9 bases, and 19 bases lay in between. Germline CDR1 and CDR2: SGDLS and YYNGEE.

CDR3 amino acids: CASSLSGQRYGYTF. In DNA, the CDR3 is TGTGCCAGCAGTTTATCGGGACAGAGGTATGGCTACACCTTC. The J gene is TRBJ1-2, the V gene TRBV27; 7 nucleotides align to TRBD1. Looked up from germline, CDR1 is MNHEY and CDR2 is SMNVEV (reference sequence). V shed 0 bases, J shed 5 bases, and the junction held 3 bases outside the gene matches. The CDR3 loop spans 14 amino acids.

As DNA, the CDR3 is TGTGCCAGCAGCGGGACAGGGTCCCTTAAAACCTATGGCTACACCTTC. This translates into CASSGTGSLKTYGYTF. The rearrangement links TRBV9 to TRBJ1-2; 8 bases align to TRBD1. Germline CDR1 is SGDLS and CDR2 is YYNGEE. This CDR3 is built from 16 residues. V lost 3 bases, J lost 4 bases, and 11 bases stayed unmatched.

The rearrangement links TRBV19 to TRBJ1-4; 7 bases map to TRBD1. CDR1 LNHDA and CDR2 SQIVND come from the germline V gene (reference sequence). The V segment lost 4 bases and the J segment 7 bases; nucleotides outside the gene matches: 12. The CDR3 loop spans 16 amino acids. Here the CDR3 DNA reads TGTGCCAGTAGTAGGTACAGGGGAACCTCCTTTGAAAAACTGTTTTTT. Encoded protein: CASSRYRGTSFEKLFF.

The chain has TRBV5-5 and TRBJ1-5, with 11 bases fitting TRBD1. CDR1 is SGHKS, CDR2 YYEKEE, per germline (reference sequence). The CDR3 runs 17 residues. V shed 0 bases and J 9 bases; nucleotides not matched to a gene: 11. The CDR3 bases are TGTGCCAGCAGCTTGGGGACAGGGACAGGGGGGGTATCGCCCCAGCATTTT. It translates to CASSLGTGTGGVSPQHF.

This chain uses TRBV13 with TRBJ2-1, with D maybe TRBD2 (6 bases). Germline V gene data show CDR1 as PRHDT and CDR2 as FYEKMQ (reference sequence). Trimming pared 0 bases from V and 5 bases from J, leaving 14 bases between. The CDR3 is 16 residues long. CDR3 bases: TGTGCCAGCAGCTTAGGTCTGGGACTCTCGGACAATGAGCAGTTCTTC. Its translation: CASSLGLGLSDNEQFF.